Listed here are 17 T cell receptor beta chains from one sample, sequenced in a study of cytomegalovirus exposure and HLA in healthy donors. It was with 60 Vbeta and 13 Jbeta primers that the PCR ran. Measured with immunoSEQ multiplex PCR; TCRdb has only the in-frame clones, and not every one. Of about 130,000 clones in the sample, 80% were seen once. Sequencing was performed on PBMCs. All receptors derive from a man aged 30-40 years in good health and CMV-seropositive.

This chain links TRBV9 with TRBJ2-5; D call uncertain. Germline V gene sequence: CDR1 SGDLS, CDR2 YYNGEE. The CDR3 covers 13 residues. The V and J ends lost 3 bases and 2 bases respectively, with 8 bases between them. CDR3 region: CASSAVPQETQYF. For the CDR3, the DNA is TGTGCCAGCAGCGCGGTTCCACAAGAGACCCAGTACTTC.

This clone was picked up one time. This sequence joins TRBV19 and TRBJ1-1, with no clear D. V was trimmed by 4 bases and J by 1 base, leaving 13 bases between them. CDR1 is LNHDA and CDR2 is SQIVND in the germline V gene (reference sequence). The CDR3 extends over 15 amino acids. The CDR3: CASSKFSLANTEAFF. CDR3 coding DNA: TGTGCCAGTAGTAAGTTCTCGTTAGCGAACACTGAAGCTTTCTTT.

The rearrangement joins TRBV10-3 to TRBJ1-3; 11 nucleotides agree with TRBD1. The CDR3 totals 17 residues. From germline, CDR1 is ENHRY and CDR2 SYGVKD. V lost 2 bases and J lost 1; bases outside the gene matches: 4. CDR3 in DNA: TGTGCCATCAGTGAGCCGGGACAGGGGGTGTCTGGAAACACCATATATTTT. As protein: CAISEPGQGVSGNTIYF.

The CDR3 DNA reads as TGTGCCAGCAGCACCCAGACTAGCGGGGGAACCGGGGAGCTGTTTTTT. Its translation is CASSTQTSGGTGELFF. The V call is TRBV11-3, the J call TRBJ2-2, with 12 bases lining up with TRBD2. This CDR3 region has 16 residues. Unmatched junction bases numbered 6, after V lost 5 bases and J lost 5 bases. Germline values: CDR1 SGHNT, CDR2 YENEEA.

CDR3 in amino acids: CASESSYNEQFF. Here the CDR3 DNA reads TGCGCCAGCGAGAGCTCCTACAATGAGCAGTTCTTC. The chain couples TRBV5-1 to TRBJ2-1; the D is unclear. The CDR3 loop spans 12 amino acids. Germline V gene lookup returns CDR1 SGHRS and CDR2 YFSETQ. Trimming stripped 7 bases from V and 0 bases from J, with 5 bases between.

The chain employs TRBV5-5 and TRBJ2-5; 8 bases match TRBD2. The CDR3 runs to 15 residues. Germline V gene data show CDR1 as SGHKS and CDR2 as YYEKEE (reference sequence). Trimming took 3 bases from V and 5 from J; bases not matched to a gene: 9. CDR3 region: CASSYRGGQSETQYF. CDR3 DNA sequence: TGTGCCAGCAGCTACCGCGGGGGGCAGTCGGAGACCCAGTACTTC.

The chain employs TRBV19 and TRBJ1-5; D gene uncertain. Trimming took 5 bases from V and 10 from J, leaving 12 bases between them. Germline V CDR1 and CDR2: LNHDA, SQIVND (reference sequence). The length of the CDR3 is 12 residues. The CDR3 DNA follows: TGTGCCAGTAGTGTCAAGCCGGGACCCCAGCATTTT. Its protein product is CASSVKPGPQHF.

V is TRBV10-3 and J is TRBJ2-7; no firm D call. CDR1 and CDR2 (germline): ENHRY, SYGVKD. The CDR3 contains 12 residues. The V and J ends lost 4 bases and 6 bases respectively, with 10 bases between them. CDR3: CAISGYSGEQYF. The CDR3 DNA follows: TGTGCCATCAGTGGTTACTCGGGCGAGCAGTACTTC.

V is TRBV5-1 and J is TRBJ2-1; D gene ambiguous. V was trimmed by 0 bases and J by 0 bases, leaving 4 bases between them. This CDR3 spans 14 amino acids. Germline CDR1 SGHRS, CDR2 YFSETQ. The CDR3: CASSLGNSYNEQFF. The CDR3 bases are TGCGCCAGCAGCTTGGGTAACTCCTACAATGAGCAGTTCTTC.

The chain recombines TRBV18 with TRBJ2-1; 7 bases align to TRBD1. Germline V gene lookup returns CDR1 KGHSH and CDR2 LQKENI. The CDR3 totals 18 residues. J lost 1 base, V lost 2 bases, and 11 bases had no gene match. CDR3 residues: CASSPGYQQGMSYNEQFF. The CDR3 DNA reads TGTGCCAGCTCACCAGGATACCAACAGGGGATGTCCTACAATGAGCAGTTCTTC.

V is TRBV6-1 and J is TRBJ1-5; D uncertain. This CDR3 spans 12 amino acids. Germline CDR1 MNHNS, CDR2 SASEGT. Trimming left V 3 bases short and J 9 bases short, with 9 bases between. The CDR3: CASSDGRRPQHF. In DNA form, the CDR3 reads TGTGCCAGCAGTGACGGCAGGCGGCCCCAGCATTTT.

The chain joins TRBV7-8 to TRBJ2-7, with 16 bases fitting TRBD2. The trim removed 5 bases at V and 3 bases at J, leaving 7 bases unmatched. The CDR3 sequence is 17 residues long. Germline V gene lookup returns CDR1 SGHVS and CDR2 FQNEAQ. CDR3: CASSLGTSGGAIYEQYF. The DNA for the CDR3 is TGTGCCAGCAGCCTCGGGACTAGCGGGGGGGCGATCTACGAGCAGTACTTC.

The chain has TRBV5-1 and TRBJ2-5; perhaps TRBD1 as D (5 bases). Trimming cost V 2 bases and J 0 bases, with 5 bases left between them. The germline V gene encodes CDR1 SGHRS and CDR2 YFSETQ. This CDR3 has 13 amino acids. CDR3 DNA sequence: TGCGCCAGCAGCTTACAGGACCAAGAGACCCAGTACTTC. This translates into CASSLQDQETQYF.

This clone was counted only a few times. This rearrangement joins TRBV7-2 to TRBJ2-3, with a possible D match to TRBD1 (5 bases). Germline CDR1 is SGHTA and CDR2 is FQGNSA. V lost 3 bases and J lost 2, with 9 bases in between. The CDR3 loop spans 14 amino acids. The CDR3: CASSLKGPTDTQYF. CDR3 nucleotides: TGTGCCAGCAGCTTGAAGGGGCCCACAGATACGCAGTATTTT.

The genes are TRBV19 and TRBJ1-2; TRBD1 matches at 9 bases. Germline values: CDR1 LNHDA, CDR2 SQIVND (reference sequence). The CDR3 is 15 amino acids. V gave up 5 bases and J gave up 7 bases; unmatched junction bases: 11. CDR3 DNA: TGTGCCAGTAGTGGGGGGACAGGGAAGCTATCTGGCTACACCTTC. It specifies CASSGGTGKLSGYTF.

This CDR3 is CASTTGASGINEQFF. Written as DNA, the CDR3 is TGTGCCAGCACCACCGGGGCTAGCGGGATCAATGAGCAGTTCTTC. V gene TRBV28 combines with J gene TRBJ2-1; TRBD2 agrees at 9 bases. The CDR3 is made up of 15 amino acids. V lost 7 bases, J lost 6 bases, and 10 bases stayed unmatched. CDR1 is MDHEN, CDR2 SYDVKM, per germline. Looking up the rest from reference TRBV28 and TRBJ2-1 gives the full variable domain: DVKVTQSSRYLVKRTGEKVFLECVQDMDHENMFWYRQDPGLGLRLIYFSYDVKMKEKGDIPEGYSVSREKKERFSLILESASTNQTSMYLCASTTGASGINEQFFGPGTRLTVL.

V is TRBV10-1 and J is TRBJ1-5; TRBD1 might be the D (5 bases). Deletions cut 3 bases from V and 7 bases from J, with 10 bases between. CDR1 WNHNN and CDR2 SYGVQD come from the germline V gene (reference sequence). The CDR3 is made up of 13 amino acids. CDR3 sequence (DNA): TGCGCCAGCAGTGAATGGGGCTGGCAGCCCCAGCATTTT. Its protein product is CASSEWGWQPQHF.